This paragraph reports one T cell receptor (beta chain). The antigen remains undetermined. CDR1 and CDR2 from the germline V gene are SQVTM and ANQGSEA. The V end lost 4 bases, the J end lost 2 bases, and 15 bases lay between the germline ends. The CDR3 length is 16 residues. These data are taken from a study of cytomegalovirus exposure and HLA in healthy donors. Overall study findings and caveats: Per a prior analysis, the majority of TCR beta V segments were productive roughly 90% or roughly 30% of the time.

A multiplex PCR was run with 60 Vbeta primers and 13 Jbeta primers. TCRdb's copy holds only in-frame clones and misses some; the assay was immunoSEQ multiplex PCR. Found here are some 110,000 clones; the top ten clones hold over 2%. The rearrangement links TRBV29-1 to TRBJ2-6, with D tentatively TRBD1 (6 bases). The sequence was collected from a man aged 40-49 years in good health and CMV-seronegative. The sample consisted of PBMCs. The CDR3 sequence: CSVVKIGQTGANVLTF. The CDR3 DNA follows: TGCAGCGTTGTAAAAATTGGACAGACTGGGGCCAACGTCCTGACTTTC.